These T cell receptor beta chains were read from a single sample in a study of spatial heterogeneity in lung cancer. TCRdb independently ran MiXCR on the 5' RACE reads; one entry per CDR3 protein. Of around 63,000 distinct CDR3 sequences in the sample, about 8% were seen once. The sample was PBMCs, taken at surgery. These receptors came from a female donor with early-stage non-small cell lung cancer. Both conserved end residues are part of each CDR3. The order of the fields is J gene, V gene, CDR3 protein.

>TRBJ1-5|TRBV24-1
CATSDGTGYSNQPQHF
>TRBJ2-2|TRBV12-3/TRBV12-4
CASSRGSTNTGELFF
>TRBJ2-3|TRBV6-1
CASSEASGADTQYF
>TRBJ2-2|TRBV12-3/TRBV12-4
CASSTPLRNTGELFF
>TRBJ2-2|TRBV6-1
CASRPSSGSTGELFF
>TRBJ2-3|TRBV20-1
CSAPGTARSTDTQYF
>TRBJ2-7|TRBV28
CASSHTKSSYEQYF
>TRBJ1-1|TRBV5-1
CASSGGPASTEAFF
>TRBJ2-7|TRBV28
CASLRERHYEQYF
>TRBJ2-3|TRBV29-1
CSVEAGGIGTDTQYF
>TRBJ2-5|TRBV5-4
CASSLEQVDWETQYF
>TRBJ1-4|TRBV2
CASSGGFEKLFF
>TRBJ2-2|TRBV20-1
CSARTGRSFNTGELFF
>TRBJ2-3|TRBV12-3/TRBV12-4
CASSSLTDTQYF
>TRBJ1-1|TRBV5-4
CASSFSQNTEAFF
>TRBJ1-1|TRBV29-1
CSVGIEADTEAFF
>TRBJ2-3|TRBV29-1
CSVERGGTTDTQYF
>TRBJ1-5|TRBV5-1
CASSSGQGNQPQHF
>TRBJ2-7|TRBV2
CASSESAVSYEQYF
>TRBJ1-2|TRBV25-1
CASSEISARSYGYTF
>TRBJ2-5|TRBV28
CATQRGTQETQYF
>TRBJ1-2|TRBV12-3/TRBV12-4
CASSVGSNYGYTF
>TRBJ1-2|TRBV2
CASRSIPGLKGGYTF